The 23 T cell receptor beta chains listed next were all sequenced from one sample in a study of CD8+ T cells in alopecia areata. The sequencing template was cDNA reverse transcribed from extracted RNA. Sequenced by immunoSEQ multiplex PCR; TCRdb stores in-frame clones only, minus some. The profile covers approximately 150,000 clones, with about 88% appearing a single time and over 10% taken by the ten largest. Treatment in this sample: oral pan-JAK inhibitor, 5-10 mg twice daily. Sample: CD8+ T cells sorted from blood, taken at week 4, from a patient treated with tofacitinib. The receptor set was obtained from a human donor with alopecia areata.

CDR3 coding DNA: TGTGCCAGCAGCCCGGGACTAGCGATCCTCAATGAGCAGTTCTTC. It translates to CASSPGLAILNEQFF. The rearrangement uses TRBV13 and TRBJ2-1, with TRBD2 identical over 10 bases. V was clipped by 5 bases and J by 6 bases; unmatched bases: 7. This CDR3 comprises 15 residues. Germline loops: CDR1 PRHDT, CDR2 FYEKMQ (reference sequence).

This clone was seen just once. The V and J genes are TRBV6-5 and TRBJ2-7; TRBD2 is a possible D gene (6 bases). The V gene lost 5 bases and the J gene lost 3 bases, with 11 bases spanning the gap. The CDR3 length is 13 residues. Germline V gene data show CDR1 as MNHEY and CDR2 as SVGAGI. The CDR3 spells CASSGTGSYEQYF. CDR3 in DNA: TGTGCCAGCAGTGGAACCGGGAGCTACGAGCAGTACTTC.

The rearrangement joins TRBV29-1 to TRBJ2-7; 10 bases line up with TRBD1. CDR1 is SQVTM, CDR2 ANQGSEA, per germline. The CDR3 length is 13 residues. V lost 6 bases to trimming and J lost 7 bases; unmatched junction nucleotides: 9. The CDR3 DNA reads as TGCAGCGTGCCCGGGACAGGGGCCTGGGAGCAGTACTTC. Residues: CSVPGTGAWEQYF.

The rearrangement links TRBV6-6 to TRBJ2-7; D is unclear. The V end lost 4 bases, the J end lost 4 bases, and 5 bases lay between the germline ends. This CDR3 has 11 amino acids. The germline gives CDR1 MNHNY, CDR2 SVGAGI (reference sequence). As DNA, the CDR3 is TGTGCCAGCAGTTTCCTTTACGAGCAGTACTTC. It codes for CASSFLYEQYF.

V is TRBV11-2 and J is TRBJ2-1; the match to TRBD2 covers 7 bases. The CDR3 contains 15 residues. The germline CDR1 and CDR2 sequences are SGHAT and FQNNGV. V trimming: 2 bases; J trimming: 0 bases; junction bases outside the gene matches: 1. This CDR3 is CASSLIAGSYNEQFF. The DNA of the CDR3 is TGTGCCAGCAGCTTAATAGCGGGCTCCTACAATGAGCAGTTCTTC.

Of note for this clone: The CDR3 ends on some other residue instead of the conserved phenylalanine or tryptophan, so this is likely a read error. Because the CDR3's place on the DNA is in doubt, the DNA is left out and the CDR3 is given as listed by TCRdb. The CDR3 loop reads CASSLGDKYFVA. The chain recombines TRBV7-9 with TRBJ1-1; the table calls TRBD1, which could not be checked here. The CDR3 is made up of 12 amino acids, end residues included. Germline CDR1 is SEHNR and CDR2 is FQNEAQ (reference sequence).

The gene calls are TRBV2 and TRBJ2-2, with unresolved D. The V and J ends lost 4 bases and 4 bases respectively, with 10 bases between them. This CDR3 spans 14 amino acids. CDR1 is SNHLY and CDR2 is FYNNEI in the germline V gene. CDR3 sequence reads: CASSVPAGTGELFF. The CDR3 coding sequence is TGTGCCAGCAGTGTACCAGCCGGCACCGGGGAGCTGTTTTTT.

V is TRBV5-1 and J is TRBJ2-2; D unresolved. The length of the CDR3 is 14 residues. The ends were cut back, 7 bases at V and 1 base at J, with 11 bases in the middle. CDR1 is SGHRS and CDR2 is YFSETQ in the germline V gene. CDR3 residues: CASGGARNTGELFF. In DNA form, the CDR3 reads TGCGCCAGCGGTGGAGCGAGGAACACCGGGGAGCTGTTTTTT.

The table lists this clone with a count of one. CDR3: CATSRDGGSYEQYF. CDR3 sequence (DNA): TGTGCCACCAGCAGAGATGGCGGTTCCTACGAGCAGTACTTC. The chain links TRBV15 to TRBJ2-7; D unresolved. The CDR3 has 14 amino acids. The V gene's germline CDR1 is LNHNV and CDR2 YYDKDF (reference sequence). Between the trimmed V and J ends, which lost 0 bases and 1 base, there was a span of 7 bases. Filled out from reference TRBV15 and TRBJ2-7, the complete variable domain reads DAMVIQNPRYQVTQFGKPVTLSCSQTLNHNVMYWYQQKSSQAPKLLFHYYDKDFNNEADTPDNFQSRRPNTSFCFLDIRSPGLGDTAMYLCATSRDGGSYEQYFGPGTRLTVT.

Only one count was recorded for this clone. The rearrangement links TRBV7-6 to TRBJ2-1; D gene uncertain. CDR3 length: 17 residues. Germline CDR1 and CDR2: SGHVS and FNYEAQ. Trimming pared 0 bases from V and 8 bases from J, leaving 20 bases between. The DNA for the CDR3 is TGTGCCAGCAGCTTAGCTGGCTCGCAGTACCCGGCGCATGAGCAGTTCTTC. This encodes CASSLAGSQYPAHEQFF. Combining the CDR3 with reference TRBV7-6 and TRBJ2-1 gives the whole variable domain GAGVSQSPRYKVTKRGQDVALRCDPISGHVSLYWYRQALGQGPEFLTYFNYEAQQDKSGLPNDRFSAERPEGSISTLTIQRTEQRDSAMYRCASSLAGSQYPAHEQFFGPGTRLTVL.

This chain connects TRBV7-2 to TRBJ1-1, with D possibly matching TRBD1 (5 bases). CDR1 is SGHTA, CDR2 FQGNSA, per germline. The CDR3 is made up of 14 amino acids. The V end lost 5 bases, the J end lost 0 bases, and 10 bases lay between the germline ends. The CDR3: CASSPLTVNTEAFF. In DNA form, the CDR3 reads TGTGCCAGCAGCCCATTGACAGTGAACACTGAAGCTTTCTTT. Together with reference TRBV7-2 and TRBJ1-1, the CDR3 gives the full variable domain: GAGVSQSPSNKVTEKGKDVELRCDPISGHTALYWYRQSLGQGLEFLIYFQGNSAPDKSGLPSDRFSAERTGGSVSTLTIQRTQQEDSAVYLCASSPLTVNTEAFFGQGTRLTVV.

The chain is built from TRBV7-9 and TRBJ2-2; 7 nucleotides agree with TRBD1. This CDR3 comprises 15 residues. CDR1 SEHNR and CDR2 FQNEAQ come from the germline V gene (reference sequence). V shed 4 bases, J shed 1 base, and the junction held 3 bases outside the gene matches. CDR3 residues: CASSWDSENTGELFF. The CDR3 coding sequence is TGTGCCAGCAGCTGGGACAGCGAGAACACCGGGGAGCTGTTTTTT. The variable domain in full, with the rest retrieved from reference TRBV7-9 and TRBJ2-2, is DTGVSQNPRHKITKRGQNVTFRCDPISEHNRLYWYRQTLGQGPEFLTYFQNEAQLEKSRLLSDRFSAERPKGSFSTLEIQRTEQGDSAMYLCASSWDSENTGELFFGEGSRLTVL.

This clone was found once. J is TRBJ1-1 and V is TRBV29-1; no clear D gene. V gave up 7 bases and J gave up 0 bases, with 15 bases separating them. From germline, CDR1 is SQVTM and CDR2 ANQGSEA. CDR3 length equals 14 residues. CDR3 coding DNA: TGCAGCGGTCAAAGGCTGGGCATGAACACTGAAGCTTTCTTT. Its translation is CSGQRLGMNTEAFF.

The rearrangement joins TRBV4-1 to TRBJ2-7; 9 bases line up with TRBD1. This CDR3 spans 16 amino acids. After removal of 3 bases from V and 4 bases from J, the junction contained 10 bases not matched to a gene. The V gene's germline CDR1 is MGHRA and CDR2 YSYEKL. CDR3 amino acids: CASSHLPGQGTYEQYF. CDR3 in DNA: TGCGCCAGCAGCCATCTTCCGGGACAGGGAACGTACGAGCAGTACTTC.

This rearrangement joins TRBV29-1 to TRBJ2-1; the D is unclear. The V end lost 0 bases, the J end lost 4 bases, and 16 bases lay between the germline ends. CDR3 size: 16 residues. Germline CDR1 SQVTM, CDR2 ANQGSEA. CDR3 sequence reads: CSVEDRSPFGYNEQFF. CDR3 bases: TGCAGCGTTGAAGATCGTAGCCCGTTCGGATACAATGAGCAGTTCTTC.

In its sample, this clone was seen a few times. This chain links TRBV19 with TRBJ2-5; D may be TRBD1 (6 bases). This CDR3 is 17 amino acids long. Trimming shortened V by 0 bases and J by 4 bases, and 18 bases separated the two germline ends. The V gene's germline CDR1 is LNHDA and CDR2 SQIVND (reference sequence). CDR3 residues: CASSIDPPPTGRETQYF. CDR3 in DNA: TGTGCCAGTAGTATAGATCCCCCTCCTACAGGGAGAGAGACCCAGTACTTC.

This clone was observed once. V gene TRBV10-3 combines with J gene TRBJ2-7; D is possibly TRBD1 (6 bases). The ends were cut back, 2 bases at V and 3 bases at J, with 23 bases in the middle. Germline CDR1 is ENHRY and CDR2 is SYGVKD. This CDR3 has 18 residues. The CDR3 DNA follows: TGTGCCATCAGTGAGCCAGATTCAGGGGCAGGGCCCCTCTACGAGCAGTACTTC. Protein sequence: CAISEPDSGAGPLYEQYF.

This clone was counted a single time. V is TRBV6-6 and J is TRBJ2-7, with TRBD2 matching over 7 bases. CDR3 length: 13 residues. The germline CDR1 and CDR2 sequences are MNHNY and SVGAGI (reference sequence). The junction had 8 bases not matched to a gene; V was cut back by 5 bases and J by 7 bases. The CDR3 protein is CASSPGPGGEQYF. CDR3 sequence (DNA): TGTGCCAGCAGTCCGGGCCCCGGGGGGGAGCAGTACTTC.

The chain couples TRBV30 to TRBJ2-1; 10 nucleotides line up with TRBD2. Germline values: CDR1 GTSNPN, CDR2 SVGIG (reference sequence). The V and J ends lost 0 bases and 5 bases, in that order; junction bases with no gene match: 13. The CDR3 totals 18 residues. CDR3 DNA: TGTGCCTGGAGTGTATTCCTGTCTGGGCTAGCGGGAGACAATGAGCAGTTCTTC. This encodes CAWSVFLSGLAGDNEQFF. The full variable domain, rest sourced from reference TRBV30 and TRBJ2-1, is SQTIHQWPATLVQPVGSPLSLECTVEGTSNPNLYWYRQAAGRGLQLLFYSVGIGQISSEVPQNLSASRPQDRQFILSSKKLLLSDSGFYLCAWSVFLSGLAGDNEQFFGPGTRLTVL.

This clone was found once. This chain connects TRBV29-1 to TRBJ2-3, with D maybe TRBD1 (7 bases). Looked up from germline, CDR1 is SQVTM and CDR2 is ANQGSEA. The CDR3 consists of 16 residues. Trimming cost V 5 bases and J 0 bases, with 18 bases left between them. The CDR3: CSVHPEEGASTDTQYF. The CDR3 bases are TGCAGCGTTCACCCAGAGGAGGGGGCAAGCACAGATACGCAGTATTTT.

This clone was counted a single time. CDR3 bases: TGTGCCAGCAGTCCCTACTCGAACTTGGAGGGCTACACCTTC. This encodes CASSPYSNLEGYTF. The rearrangement uses TRBV27 and TRBJ1-2; D not certain. Germline CDR1 and CDR2: MNHEY and SMNVEV (reference sequence). This CDR3 spans 14 amino acids. V lost 5 bases to trimming and J lost 8 bases, with 18 bases between them.

V usage is TRBV4-1 and J usage is TRBJ2-5; the match to TRBD1 covers 7 bases. Near its end, the DNA agrees better with TRBJ2-7, so the J call may be wrong. The CDR3 loop spans 15 amino acids. Per germline, CDR1 MGHRA and CDR2 YSYEKL. Written as DNA, the CDR3 is TGCGCCAGCAGCCAAAGACAGGGAGCCCCCTACGAGCAGTACTTC. It specifies CASSQRQGAPYEQYF.

This clone was counted once. This chain connects TRBV5-4 to TRBJ2-5; 7 bases agree with TRBD1. The CDR3 totals 15 residues. Losses at the gene ends were 1 base for V and 5 bases for J; bases not matched to a gene: 8. CDR1 and CDR2 from the germline V gene are SGHNT and YYREEE (reference sequence). CDR3 coding DNA: TGTGCCAGCAGCTTGTCACAGGGGATTAGGGAGACCCAGTACTTC. Translation: CASSLSQGIRETQYF.